Listed here are 2 T cell receptor beta chains from one sample, sequenced in a study of Tregs in tolerant kidney transplant recipients. Clones were read by immunoSEQ multiplex PCR, and TCRdb kept only the in-frame ones, dropping some. In the table there are some 240,000 clones, 80% to 85% of which are singletons. The sequenced sample consisted of CD4+ T cells from blood. The receptors derive from a human donor in good health.

The chain recombines TRBV30 with TRBJ2-7; 8 bases match TRBD1. Germline CDR1 reads GTSNPN; CDR2 reads SVGIG (reference sequence). V lost 7 bases and J lost 0; bases outside the gene matches: 8. This CDR3 contains 14 residues. The CDR3 DNA reads as TGTGCCTCTGCCCAGGGGGCCCTCTCCTACGAGCAGTACTTC. This translates into CASAQGALSYEQYF.

A single count supports this clone. V gene TRBV11-1 combines with J gene TRBJ2-1; D possibly corresponds to TRBD2 (6 bases). The CDR3 has 15 amino acids. V lost 5 bases and J 2 bases, leaving 13 bases between the germline ends. In germline, CDR1 is SGHAT, CDR2 FQDESV (reference sequence). CDR3 residues: CASSRLGSTYNEQFF. In nucleotides, the CDR3 is TGTGCCAGCAGCCGTCTCGGGAGCACCTACAATGAGCAGTTCTTC.